This TCR beta chain was obtained from a study of cytomegalovirus exposure and HLA in healthy donors. Study results and limitations: What a later analysis showed was that several of the most significant clusters appeared linked to common viral pathogens.

On this clone: Its antigen is unknown.

Germline V CDR1 and CDR2: MNHNS, SASEGT. CDR3 size: 11 residues. The V and J ends lost 3 bases and 7 bases respectively, with 3 bases between them. The PCR was carried out with 60 Vbeta primers and 13 Jbeta primers. Original analysis: In a later analysis, of some 80 million unique beta chains, roughly 10 million appeared in at least two donors. Measured with immunoSEQ multiplex PCR; TCRdb has only the in-frame clones, and not every one. The V and J calls and the clone size are those of that table, but D and trimming were determined from the DNA. The table includes approximately 140,000 clones, roughly four fifths detected once.

Sequenced sample: PBMCs. The chain links TRBV6-1 to TRBJ2-2, with D hard to call. This TCR derives from a woman aged 45-59 years in good health and CMV-seropositive. The CDR3 DNA is TGTGCCAGCAGTGACGGCGGGGAGCTGTTTTTT. Translation gives CASSDGGELFF.